This T cell receptor beta chain was captured by sequencing in a study of OX40 agonist ivuxolimab in advanced cancers. Background on the study: Males comprised around 78% of the group, whose mean age was approximately 62 years (range roughly 23 to 80). The study, taken as a whole, reports: The 0.1-3.0 mg/kg partial responders had among the lowest clonal expansion.

On this clone: Its antigen is undetermined.

Patients with autoimmune history or systemic immunosuppression were excluded. Method: immunoSEQ multiplex PCR; TCRdb's copy keeps in-frame clones and lacks some. The top ten clones hold 1.2% to 1.5% of a sample with around 58,000 clones, around nine tenths of them seen once. V dropped 2 bases and J dropped 8 bases, with 9 bases sitting between them. Germline CDR1 and CDR2: GTSNPN and SVGIG (reference sequence). The CDR3 is 11 amino acids. This receptor was identified in an adult with an advanced solid tumor such as melanoma, head and neck, liver or kidney cancer. The genes are TRBV30 and TRBJ1-2; weak D call: TRBD1 (6 bases). Sequences were derived from CD4+ or CD8+ T cells sorted from blood, sampled in a trial of the OX40 agonist ivuxolimab. CDR3 DNA: TGTGCCTGGAGTAGAGGGGGGGGCTACACCTTC. Residues: CAWSRGGGYTF.